This passage covers 20 T cell receptor beta chains from one sample sequenced in a study of blood T cell repertoires in COVID-19. Generated by immunoSEQ multiplex PCR, the TCRdb table keeps only in-frame clones and is missing some. Of around 260,000 clones listed, around nine tenths are singletons. Sequenced input: peripheral blood. The receptor set was obtained from a woman in her sixties or seventies with COVID-19, enrolled during active disease.

The CDR3 bases are TGTGCCAGCAGTTTATGGACAGGGGTCCGCACTGAAGCTTTCTTT. Translating gives CASSLWTGVRTEAFF. The genes are TRBV28 and TRBJ1-1, with 8 nucleotides matching TRBD1. This CDR3 spans 15 amino acids. V gave up 0 bases and J gave up 4 bases; unmatched junction bases: 4. Germline assignment: CDR1 MDHEN and CDR2 SYDVKM.

The chain combines TRBV5-6 with TRBJ1-2; TRBD1 is a possible D gene (6 bases). The CDR3 consists of 13 residues. The germline V and J ends were trimmed by 6 bases and 2 bases, with 11 bases remaining between them. Germline V gene lookup returns CDR1 SGHDT and CDR2 YYEEEE. The CDR3 loop is CASTRRGNYGYTF. For the CDR3, the DNA is TGTGCCAGCACCAGAAGGGGGAACTATGGCTACACCTTC.

This chain uses TRBV5-5 with TRBJ1-5; TRBD1 aligns across 10 bases. Germline V CDR1 and CDR2: SGHKS, YYEKEE (reference sequence). J gave up 2 bases and V 4 bases, and 6 bases lay outside the gene matches. The CDR3 sequence is 16 residues long. CDR3 loop: CASSLTGTGGNQPQHF. The CDR3 DNA reads as TGTGCCAGCAGCCTAACCGGGACAGGGGGCAATCAGCCCCAGCATTTT.

The chain links TRBV4-1 to TRBJ2-1; 9 bases are a match to TRBD2. Trimming removed 1 base from V and 7 bases from J; junction bases left unmatched: 11. Germline CDR1 reads MGHRA; CDR2 reads YSYEKL. This CDR3 contains 17 residues. In DNA form, the CDR3 reads TGCGCCAGCAGCCAAGCCGACAGGAGTAGCGGGGGTAATGAGCAGTTCTTC. Encoded protein: CASSQADRSSGGNEQFF.

J is TRBJ2-5 and V is TRBV6-1; D is perhaps TRBD2 (6 bases). Germline CDR1 MNHNS, CDR2 SASEGT. CDR3 length equals 15 residues. The germline V and J ends were trimmed by 1 base and 5 bases, with 14 bases remaining between them. CDR3 sequence reads: CASSEGALARETQYF. The DNA of the CDR3 is TGTGCCAGCAGTGAAGGCGCTCTAGCGAGGGAGACCCAGTACTTC.

This chain joins TRBV11-2 and TRBJ1-2; 9 bases are shared with TRBD1. This CDR3 region has 15 residues. CDR1 and CDR2 (germline): SGHAT, FQNNGV. After removal of 3 bases from V and 5 bases from J, the junction contained 7 bases not matched to a gene. CDR3 amino acids: CASSLAGQGGYGYTF. CDR3 DNA: TGTGCCAGCAGCTTGGCGGGACAGGGAGGGTATGGCTACACCTTC.

The V call is TRBV6-5, the J call TRBJ1-5; D ambiguous. Germline CDR1 and CDR2: MNHEY and SVGAGI. The V gene lost 5 bases and the J gene lost 3 bases, with 8 bases spanning the gap. The CDR3 spans 13 residues. The CDR3 DNA reads TGTGCCAGCAGTCGGGAATACAATCAGCCCCAGCATTTT. This codes for CASSREYNQPQHF.

V and J are TRBV24-1 and TRBJ2-3; 14 bases line up with TRBD2. The CDR3 consists of 17 residues. Unmatched junction bases numbered 6, after V lost 3 bases and J lost 5 bases. Germline CDR1 is KGHDR and CDR2 is SFDVKD. CDR3 DNA: TGTGCCACCAGTGATGCAGGAGGACTAGCGGGAGGAGATACGCAGTATTTT. This encodes CATSDAGGLAGGDTQYF.

V is TRBV11-1 and J is TRBJ2-1, with TRBD2 matching over 8 bases. The CDR3 runs to 15 residues. Germline V gene data show CDR1 as SGHAT and CDR2 as FQDESV (reference sequence). V was pared by 5 bases and J by 0 bases, with 3 bases of the junction left unmatched. The DNA of the CDR3 is TGTGCCAGCAGCGCCGGGACTAGCTCCTACAATGAGCAGTTCTTC. It encodes CASSAGTSSYNEQFF. The full variable domain, rest sourced from reference TRBV11-1 and TRBJ2-1, is EAEVAQSPRYKITEKSQAVAFWCDPISGHATLYWYRQILGQGPELLVQFQDESVVDDSQLPKDRFSAERLKGVDSTLKIQPAELGDSAMYLCASSAGTSSYNEQFFGPGTRLTVL.

The V gene is TRBV7-2, the J gene TRBJ2-7; 8 nucleotides line up with TRBD1. Germline CDR1 is SGHTA and CDR2 is FQGNSA. V shed 2 bases, J shed 2 bases, and the junction held 2 bases outside the gene matches. The CDR3 contains 14 residues. The CDR3 sequence is CASSLKTGAYEQYF. DNA for the CDR3: TGTGCCAGCAGCTTAAAGACAGGGGCCTACGAGCAGTACTTC.

The rearrangement joins TRBV7-6 to TRBJ1-1; D is unresolved. The CDR3 is 13 residues long. Germline V gene data show CDR1 as SGHVS and CDR2 as FNYEAQ. V lost 1 base and J 3 bases, leaving 6 bases between the germline ends. CDR3: CASSLGRHTEAFF. The CDR3 DNA reads TGTGCCAGCAGCTTAGGGAGGCACACTGAAGCTTTCTTT.

The chain joins TRBV5-1 to TRBJ2-1; a possible D gene is TRBD1 (5 bases). Germline V gene lookup returns CDR1 SGHRS and CDR2 YFSETQ. This CDR3 is 16 amino acids long. Trimming left V 4 bases short and J 2 bases short, with 16 bases between. DNA of the CDR3: TGCGCCAGCAGCCACGGCAGGGAACCTACCTACAATGAGCAGTTCTTC. Translating gives CASSHGREPTYNEQFF.

V usage is TRBV29-1 and J usage is TRBJ1-6, with D possibly TRBD1 on 5 matching bases. V gave up 4 bases and J gave up 1 base, with 14 bases separating them. The CDR3 has 16 residues. In germline, CDR1 is SQVTM, CDR2 ANQGSEA. Written as DNA, the CDR3 is TGCAGCGTTGGGGGGGATAAGGTATCCTATAATTCACCCCTCCACTTT. It is translated as CSVGGDKVSYNSPLHF.

This clone was detected only a few times. The chain couples TRBV20-1 to TRBJ2-5, with 13 bases lining up with TRBD2. Germline lookup yields CDR1 DFQATT and CDR2 SNEGSKA (reference sequence). This CDR3 has 14 residues. Losses at the gene ends were 3 bases for V and 4 bases for J; bases not matched to a gene: 2. Here the CDR3 reads CSASRLAGGETQYF. CDR3 in DNA: TGCAGTGCTAGTCGACTAGCGGGAGGAGAGACCCAGTACTTC.

The chain joins TRBV7-9 to TRBJ2-2; tentative D call: TRBD2 (5 bases). V lost 5 bases, J lost 6 bases, and 16 bases lay in between. Germline V gene data show CDR1 as SEHNR and CDR2 as FQNEAQ (reference sequence). This CDR3 comprises 15 residues. Here the CDR3 reads CASSRPAGMAGELFF. For the CDR3, the DNA is TGTGCCAGCAGCCGACCGGCGGGCATGGCCGGGGAGCTGTTTTTT.

The gene calls are TRBV30 and TRBJ2-1, with D perhaps TRBD2 (6 bases). The CDR3 contains 14 residues. V dropped 2 bases and J dropped 2 bases, with 10 bases sitting between them. Germline assignment: CDR1 GTSNPN and CDR2 SVGIG (reference sequence). This CDR3 reads CAWSQGRTYNEQFF. The CDR3 region has the DNA TGTGCCTGGAGTCAAGGGAGGACCTACAATGAGCAGTTCTTC.

The rearrangement joins TRBV3-1 (or the pseudogene TRBV3-2) to TRBJ2-1, with D hard to call. The V gene's germline CDR1 is LGHDT and CDR2 YNNKEL (reference sequence). The CDR3 consists of 18 residues. V was cut by 2 bases and J by 0 bases, with 17 bases left in between. CDR3 loop: CASSQNSLTLSSYNEQFF. CDR3 nucleotides: TGTGCCAGCAGCCAAAATTCCCTGACACTGAGCTCCTACAATGAGCAGTTCTTC.

V gene TRBV6-5 combines with J gene TRBJ1-2; D is undetermined. V lost 8 bases to trimming and J lost 6 bases, with 16 bases between them. The CDR3 has 13 amino acids. Germline CDR1 and CDR2: MNHEY and SVGAGI. The CDR3 DNA follows: TGTGCCAGCTCCCTGGGGAGGTGGGATGGCTACACCTTC. Protein: CASSLGRWDGYTF.

The chain is built from TRBV28 and TRBJ2-1; TRBD2 matches at 8 bases. V was pared by 8 bases and J by 2 bases, with 2 bases of the junction left unmatched. The CDR3 consists of 13 residues. Per the germline V gene, CDR1 is MDHEN and CDR2 is SYDVKM. Here the CDR3 reads CASRGGTYNEQFF. In DNA, the CDR3 is TGTGCCAGCCGGGGGGGGACCTACAATGAGCAGTTCTTC.

The chain has TRBV6-1 and TRBJ2-7; 15 nucleotides match TRBD2. Trimming cost V 3 bases and J 2 bases; bases outside gene matches: 2. Germline V gene data show CDR1 as MNHNS and CDR2 as SASEGT. This CDR3 contains 16 residues. CDR3 nucleotide sequence: TGTGCCAGCAGTGAGGGACTAGCGGGAGGTCCCTACGAGCAGTACTTC. This codes for CASSEGLAGGPYEQYF.